Given below is one TCR beta chain in context. Its antigen remains unidentified. The data stem from a study of cytomegalovirus exposure and HLA in healthy donors. Study-wide results and limits: Most TCR beta V segments were productive about 87% or about 30% of the time in an earlier analysis.

Germline CDR1 SSHAT, CDR2 FNYEAQ (reference sequence). The CDR3 contains 15 residues. The study ran its PCR with 60 Vbeta and 13 Jbeta primers. The repertoire was sequenced with immunoSEQ multiplex PCR; TCRdb's copy has only in-frame clones and lacks some. There are about 140,000 clones in the sample; just over 70% occur only once, and 1.5% to 2% lies in the top ten. The sample comprised PBMCs. The chain links TRBV7-7 to TRBJ2-1; TRBD2 matches 16 bases. This clonotype was sampled from a woman in her twenties or thirties in good health and CMV-seronegative. In nucleotides, the CDR3 is TGTGCTGGCAGCAAGGGACTAGCGGGAGGGGATGAGCAGTTCTTC. It is translated as CAGSKGLAGGDEQFF.